The 20 T cell receptor beta chains presented below share a single source sample, sequenced in a study of shared clonotypes between healthy human individuals (dated by TCRdb to about 2020). Library preparation was by the immunoSEQ multiplex PCR assay. The source is immuneACCESS, and TCRdb retained only in-frame sequences with V and J called. Part of the clones is not carried over; for the studies checked, unresolved V genes explain less than half of this, and the remainder is unexplained. The sample data list over 2,000,000 clones, and 93% of these were observed just once. The ten largest clonotypes hold 1.5% to 2% of the sample. For the CD8 naive samples, CD45RO-negative cells were positively selected for CCR7, yielding a CD45RA+CCR7+ population from which TemRA cells were excluded. Material for sequencing was naive CD8+ T cells from PBMCs. In the paper's terms, the cell subset or site label means: CD45RA+CCR7+. Every receptor here comes from a man aged 18 to 35 in good health. Some clones in this sample may be carry-over from other donors' samples.

CDR3: CASSLSLAGNNEQFF. The DNA of the CDR3 is TGTGCCAGCAGCTTAAGCCTAGCGGGGAACAATGAGCAGTTCTTC. This chain uses TRBV11-2 with TRBJ2-1, with 9 positions matching TRBD2. Germline V gene data show CDR1 as SGHAT and CDR2 as FQNNGV. Trimming took 2 bases from V and 5 from J; bases not matched to a gene: 4. The CDR3 spans 15 residues.

The gene calls are TRBV4-1 and TRBJ2-3, with D maybe TRBD1 (5 bases). From germline, CDR1 is MGHRA and CDR2 YSYEKL. The CDR3 length is 16 residues. V shed 1 base and J shed 2 bases, with 13 bases lying between them. Here the CDR3 reads CASSQAGASVTDTQYF. The CDR3 DNA is TGCGCCAGCAGCCAAGCTGGGGCTTCCGTCACAGATACGCAGTATTTT.

The genes are TRBV28 and TRBJ1-2, with TRBD1 matching 7 bases. J was trimmed by 5 bases and V by 2 bases; bases with no gene match: 5. Germline CDR1 reads MDHEN; CDR2 reads SYDVKM. This CDR3 region has 14 residues. The CDR3 region has the DNA TGTGCCAGCAGTTTACCTGGGACAGCATATGGCTACACCTTC. Translation gives CASSLPGTAYGYTF.

This chain links TRBV7-9 with TRBJ2-3; D tentatively fits TRBD1 or TRBD2 (5 bases each). This CDR3 spans 14 amino acids. Looked up from germline, CDR1 is SEHNR and CDR2 is FQNEAQ (reference sequence). V gave up 4 bases and J gave up 6 bases, with 14 bases separating them. In DNA, the CDR3 is TGTGCCAGCAGCTCTGTAACCGGGGCTGATACGCAGTATTTT. Protein product: CASSSVTGADTQYF. The full variable domain, its missing parts supplied by reference TRBV7-9 and TRBJ2-3, is DTGVSQNPRHKITKRGQNVTFRCDPISEHNRLYWYRQTLGQGPEFLTYFQNEAQLEKSRLLSDRFSAERPKGSFSTLEIQRTEQGDSAMYLCASSSVTGADTQYFGPGTRLTVL.

This clone was recorded only once. The chain links TRBV7-9 to TRBJ1-2, with 8 bases matching TRBD1. CDR1 SEHNR and CDR2 FQNEAQ come from the germline V gene (reference sequence). The CDR3 length is 16 residues. V trimming: 4 bases; J trimming: 0 bases; junction bases outside the gene matches: 7. CDR3 DNA sequence: TGTGCCAGCAGCTCGACAGGGGCGGCCACTAACTATGGCTACACCTTC. This encodes CASSSTGAATNYGYTF.

V usage is TRBV2 and J usage is TRBJ2-7; D might be TRBD2 (6 bases). Between the trimmed V and J ends, which lost 5 bases and 0 bases, there was a span of 11 bases. Germline V lookup: CDR1 SNHLY, CDR2 FYNNEI. This CDR3 has 14 amino acids. The CDR3 protein is CASSLSGPSYEQYF. CDR3 in DNA: TGTGCCAGCAGTCTTAGCGGTCCCTCCTACGAGCAGTACTTC.

This chain links TRBV6-5 with TRBJ1-1; D is ambiguous. CDR1 is MNHEY, CDR2 SVGAGI, per germline. Trimming left V 5 bases short and J 5 bases short, with 12 bases between. This CDR3 comprises 13 residues. The CDR3 region is CASSPPGGTEAFF. The CDR3 DNA reads TGTGCCAGCAGTCCACCGGGAGGGACTGAAGCTTTCTTT.

The gene calls are TRBV18 and TRBJ2-1; weak D call: TRBD2 (5 bases). CDR1 is KGHSH and CDR2 is LQKENI in the germline V gene. V was clipped by 1 base and J by 7 bases, with 20 bases between them. The CDR3 runs 17 residues. The CDR3 DNA reads TGTGCCAGCTCACCACAGGGTACCCATGGTCCGGGGAATGAGCAGTTCTTC. This encodes CASSPQGTHGPGNEQFF.

In regard to this clone: In the same sample, other DNA sequences code for this CDR3. The chain has TRBV28 and TRBJ2-7; 8 nucleotides line up with TRBD1. The CDR3 is made up of 14 amino acids. Germline V CDR1 and CDR2: MDHEN, SYDVKM. V was clipped by 3 bases and J by 4 bases; unmatched bases: 5. The CDR3 DNA follows: TGTGCCAGCAGTTTCGTCGGACAGGGTTACGAGCAGTACTTC. It yields the protein CASSFVGQGYEQYF.

In regard to this clone: A junction end diverges from the germline sequence, so it may reflect a read error. The chain employs TRBV23-1 and TRBJ2-7; TRBD1 matches at 8 bases. TRBV23-1 is an ORF; its function is uncertain. The CDR3 extends over 15 amino acids. For the CDR3, the DNA is TGCGCCAGCAGCAGGGGGACAGGAGGCTCCCACGAGCAGTACTTC. Residues: CASSRGTGGSHEQYF.

The rearrangement joins TRBV28 to TRBJ1-5; a weak D match, TRBD1 (6 bases). This CDR3 region has 17 residues. Germline values: CDR1 MDHEN, CDR2 SYDVKM. The ends were cut back, 3 bases at V and 0 bases at J, with 15 bases in the middle. CDR3 nucleotide sequence: TGTGCCAGCAGTTTGGCCCGGGGGCGGAATAGCAATCAGCCCCAGCATTTT. This translates into CASSLARGRNSNQPQHF.

The chain carries TRBV27 and TRBJ2-3; 10 bases are shared with TRBD2. The CDR3 totals 15 residues. J gave up 2 bases and V 7 bases, and 6 bases lay outside the gene matches. CDR1 is MNHEY, CDR2 SMNVEV, per germline (reference sequence). CDR3: CASNIAGGYTDTQYF. CDR3 bases: TGTGCCAGCAATATAGCGGGAGGTTACACAGATACGCAGTATTTT.

The chain employs TRBV18 and TRBJ2-5; a weak D match, TRBD2 (6 bases). Germline V gene lookup returns CDR1 KGHSH and CDR2 LQKENI. The CDR3 runs to 16 residues. Trimming stripped 0 bases from V and 2 bases from J, with 13 bases between. For the CDR3, the DNA is TGTGCCAGCTCACCACCGCGGGGTGTCGGGCAAGAGACCCAGTACTTC. This encodes CASSPPRGVGQETQYF.

The chain recombines TRBV13 with TRBJ2-7, with 8 bases fitting TRBD1. This CDR3 is built from 15 residues. CDR1 and CDR2 from the germline V gene are PRHDT and FYEKMQ (reference sequence). V was pared by 1 base and J by 3 bases, with 5 bases of the junction left unmatched. The CDR3 bases are TGTGCCAGCAGCTTAGTTGAGACAGGGGACTACGAGCAGTACTTC. Translated, it gives CASSLVETGDYEQYF.

The chain joins TRBV19 to TRBJ2-7, with D possibly TRBD1 on 5 matching bases. Per the germline V gene, CDR1 is LNHDA and CDR2 is SQIVND (reference sequence). Trimming cost V 1 base and J 0 bases, with 10 bases left between them. This CDR3 has 15 residues. The CDR3 DNA follows: TGTGCCAGTAGTATAGCGACAGTTAGCTCCTACGAGCAGTACTTC. It codes for CASSIATVSSYEQYF. Full variable domain (remainder filled in from reference TRBV19 and TRBJ2-7): DGGITQSPKYLFRKEGQNVTLSCEQNLNHDAMYWYRQDPGQGLRLIYYSQIVNDFQKGDIAEGYSVSREKKESFPLTVTSAQKNPTAFYLCASSIATVSSYEQYFGPGTRLTVT.

This chain uses TRBV7-9 with TRBJ2-1; 10 nucleotides agree with TRBD1. The germline V gene has CDR1 SEHNR and CDR2 FQNEAQ (reference sequence). This CDR3 has 11 amino acids. After removal of 5 bases from V and 15 bases from J, the junction contained 4 bases not matched to a gene. CDR3: CASSQTGGPFF. The CDR3 DNA reads TGTGCCAGCAGCCAGACAGGGGGCCCGTTCTTC.

The table lists this clone with a count of one. The genes are TRBV5-6 and TRBJ2-5; tentatively, D is TRBD1 (6 bases). Trimming cost V 0 bases and J 7 bases, with 16 bases left between them. The CDR3 spans 15 residues. Per germline, CDR1 SGHDT and CDR2 YYEEEE. CDR3 amino acids: CASSLVAGAVGTQYF. In DNA form, the CDR3 reads TGTGCCAGCAGCTTGGTTGCAGGGGCCGTGGGGACCCAGTACTTC.

This chain connects TRBV11-2 to TRBJ1-3, with D tentatively TRBD1 (6 bases). V gave up 5 bases and J gave up 0 bases, with 20 bases separating them. The CDR3 length is 18 residues. Germline V CDR1 and CDR2: SGHAT, FQNNGV. The CDR3 protein is CASSLSLGATGSGNTIYF. The CDR3 nucleotides are TGTGCCAGCAGCCTCTCCCTCGGAGCGACAGGCTCTGGAAACACCATATATTTT.

The chain uses TRBV28 and TRBJ1-5; TRBD1 is a possible D gene (5 bases). V lost 4 bases to trimming and J lost 4 bases, with 14 bases between them. The V gene's germline CDR1 is MDHEN and CDR2 SYDVKM. The CDR3 length is 15 residues. CDR3: CASSSTGTGNQPQHF. The CDR3 region has the DNA TGTGCCAGCAGTTCAACCGGGACGGGAAATCAGCCCCAGCATTTT.

This clone was detected only once. This chain connects TRBV28 to TRBJ1-5; D unclear. Trimming took 4 bases from V and 2 from J, leaving 12 bases between them. There are 15 residues in the CDR3. Germline V gene sequence: CDR1 MDHEN, CDR2 SYDVKM. CDR3 coding DNA: TGTGCCAGCAGTTCACCAGTGGAGGGCAATCAGCCCCAGCATTTT. Protein product: CASSSPVEGNQPQHF.